This T cell receptor beta chain is from a study of CD8 T cells in ankylosing spondylitis. Germline values: CDR1 MNHNS, CDR2 SASEGT. The CDR3 has 15 residues. V was clipped by 6 bases and J by 5 bases; unmatched bases: 10. TCRdb re-called the 5' RACE reads with MiXCR, one entry per CDR3 protein. The table shows some 140,000 distinct CDR3 sequences, with about 8% occurring only once. Specimen: synovial fluid, either unsorted or a sorted T cell fraction (not recorded which). The gene calls are TRBV6-1 and TRBJ1-2; 9 positions match TRBD1. This TCR derives from a male donor with ankylosing spondylitis. The chain's CDR3 is CASSPPQGARYGYTF. The CDR3 region has the DNA TGTGCCAGCAGCCCCCCACAGGGGGCGCGATATGGCTACACCTTC.